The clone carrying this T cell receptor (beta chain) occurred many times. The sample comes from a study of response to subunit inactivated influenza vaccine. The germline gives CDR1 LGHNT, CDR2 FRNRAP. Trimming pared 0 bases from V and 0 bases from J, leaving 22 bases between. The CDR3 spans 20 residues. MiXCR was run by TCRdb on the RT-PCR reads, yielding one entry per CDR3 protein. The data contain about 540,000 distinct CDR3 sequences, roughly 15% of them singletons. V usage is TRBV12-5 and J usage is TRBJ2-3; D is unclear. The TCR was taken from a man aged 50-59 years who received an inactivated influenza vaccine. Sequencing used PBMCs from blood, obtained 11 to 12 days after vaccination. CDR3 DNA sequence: TGTGCTAGTGGTTTGGTCCTCCCACGAGTCGTACAGCCTAGCACAGATACGCAGTATTTT. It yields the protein CASGLVLPRVVQPSTDTQYF.